One and the same sample provided the 6 T cell receptor beta chains below, sequenced in a study of T cells in Graves' hyperthyroidism and ophthalmopathy. Amplification targeted TCR beta CDR3 regions from RNA transcripts. First-round RT-PCR of the TCR CDR3 relied on the HTBI primer set. TCRdb re-called the multiplex PCR reads through MiXCR, storing one row per CDR3 protein. The sample consists of 450,000 to 650,000 distinct CDR3 sequences, around 21% of them appearing once. Sequencing was done on a sample of blood. The receptors were sampled from a man aged 18 to 29 with Graves' hyperthyroidism.

The chain carries TRBV6-1 and TRBJ1-1; TRBD1 might be the D (5 bases). Germline lookup yields CDR1 MNHNS and CDR2 SASEGT. This CDR3 has 13 amino acids. V lost 8 bases, J lost 7 bases, and 17 bases lay in between. This CDR3 reads CASCPHQGGEAFF. The CDR3 DNA follows: TGTGCCAGCTGTCCCCACCAGGGCGGTGAAGCTTTCTTT.

The chain couples TRBV11-1 to TRBJ2-2, with D perhaps TRBD1 or TRBD2 (5 bases each). V was clipped by 2 bases and J by 2 bases, with 12 bases between them. This CDR3 comprises 16 residues. CDR1 and CDR2 (germline): SGHAT, FQDESV (reference sequence). The CDR3 nucleotides read TGTGCCAGCAGCTTATCCTCCGGGGCTAACACCGGGGAGCTGTTTTTT. It specifies CASSLSSGANTGELFF.

This clonotype was found a few times. J is TRBJ2-7 and V is TRBV12-3 or TRBV12-4; possibly TRBD1 for D (5 bases). The CDR3 covers 14 residues. V lost 2 bases and J lost 5, with 13 bases in between. CDR3 bases: TGTGCCAGCAGTTTAAGCCCCGACAGCAACGAGCAGTACTTC. Protein sequence: CASSLSPDSNEQYF.

This clonotype was counted a few times. The chain joins TRBV3-1 to TRBJ2-5; 12 bases line up with TRBD2. With V trimmed by 4 bases and J by 3 bases, 6 bases remained unmatched. Germline V gene sequence: CDR1 LGHDT, CDR2 YNNKEL (reference sequence). The CDR3 has 16 residues. CDR3 amino acids: CASSRPSGGAKETQYF. The CDR3 DNA sequence: TGTGCCAGCAGCCGCCCTAGCGGGGGGGCCAAAGAGACCCAGTACTTC.

This clonotype was seen at least ten times. The rearrangement joins TRBV11-3 to TRBJ1-1; no firm D call. With 4 bases removed from V and 9 bases from J, the gap between germline ends came to 12 bases. The germline V gene encodes CDR1 SGHNT and CDR2 YENEEA. The CDR3 runs 12 residues. The CDR3 coding sequence is TGTGCCAGCAGCTATACTGGGTTCCAAGCTTTCTTT. It translates to CASSYTGFQAFF.

The chain carries TRBV6-2 or TRBV6-3 and TRBJ1-5; D not resolved. From germline, CDR1 is MNHEY and CDR2 SVGEGT. V was cut by 2 bases and J by 6 bases, with 11 bases left in between. The length of the CDR3 is 14 residues. The chain's CDR3 is CASSYSEGPQPQHF. CDR3 nucleotide sequence: TGTGCCAGCAGTTACAGCGAGGGTCCTCAGCCCCAGCATTTT.